These T cell receptor beta chains were read from a single sample in a study of T cell responses to AZD1222 COVID-19 vaccine. TCRdb's copy holds only in-frame clones and misses some; the assay was immunoSEQ multiplex PCR. Of about 140,000 clones in the sample, approximately 92% were seen once. The source material was peripheral blood, sampled on day 0 of AZD1222 vaccination. The receptors were gathered from an adult in good health. Both conserved end residues are part of each CDR3. A D gene is named only where the DNA matches it firmly. The size of a clone is reported for some rows only, either as once, few or many, or as a class for expanded clones.

v_call	clone_size	cdr3_length	d_call	j_call	cdr3_aa	cdr3_nt
TRBV6-5	.	13	.	TRBJ1-1	CASSYRGMAEAFF	TGTGCCAGCAGTTACAGGGGAATGGCTGAAGCTTTCTTT
TRBV9	.	13	TRBD2	TRBJ2-7	CASTSGREDEQYF	TGTGCCAGCACTAGCGGGAGAGAGGACGAGCAGTACTTC
TRBV5-4	.	14	.	TRBJ1-1	CASSPQGLNTEAFF	TGTGCCAGCAGCCCACAGGGTTTGAACACTGAAGCTTTCTTT
TRBV5-1	.	16	TRBD1	TRBJ1-1	CASSLTIQGLNTEAFF	TGCGCCAGCAGCTTGACCATACAGGGGTTGAACACTGAAGCTTTCTTT
TRBV10-3	.	15	.	TRBJ2-1	CAISESPTSMYEQFF	TGTGCCATCAGTGAGAGTCCGACTAGTATGTATGAGCAGTTCTTC
TRBV24-1	.	14	TRBD2	TRBJ2-1	CATRTSGRNNEQFF	TGTGCCACACGGACTAGCGGGAGAAACAATGAGCAGTTCTTC
TRBV27	.	18	TRBD2	TRBJ2-3	CASSLSPRLAGFTDTQYF	TGTGCCAGCAGTTTATCCCCTCGACTAGCGGGATTCACAGATACGCAGTATTTT
TRBV28	.	13	.	TRBJ1-5	CASSPGGDQPQHF	TGTGCCAGCAGCCCCGGGGGGGACCAGCCCCAGCATTTT
TRBV3-1/TRBV3-2	.	13	.	TRBJ2-2	CASSQVRGGELFF	TGTGCCAGCAGCCAAGTCAGGGGAGGGGAGCTGTTTTTT
TRBV27	.	15	TRBD2	TRBJ2-2	CASSFRLAWTGELFF	TGTGCCAGCAGTTTCAGACTAGCGTGGACCGGGGAGCTGTTTTTT
TRBV7-9	.	15	.	TRBJ2-7	CASSLAGKIQYEQYF	TGTGCCAGCAGCTTAGCGGGAAAGATTCAATACGAGCAGTACTTC
TRBV30	.	13	TRBD2	TRBJ2-1	CAWRVAGYNEQFF	TGTGCCTGGAGGGTAGCGGGCTACAATGAGCAGTTCTTC
TRBV10-3	.	12	.	TRBJ2-3	CAISVRTDTQYF	TGTGCCATCAGTGTTCGGACAGATACGCAGTATTTT
TRBV12-3/TRBV12-4	.	13	.	TRBJ1-5	CASTIGPNQPQHF	TGTGCCAGCACTATAGGGCCCAATCAGCCCCAGCATTTT
TRBV18	.	17	.	TRBJ2-1	CASSPSGVPGHSNEQFF	TGTGCCAGCTCACCCTCCGGGGTACCGGGACACTCAAATGAGCAGTTCTTC
TRBV13	.	12	.	TRBJ2-7	CASSAGPYEQYF	TGTGCCAGCAGCGCCGGTCCTTACGAGCAGTACTTC
TRBV28	.	12	.	TRBJ1-1	CAAAKGTLGAFF	TGTGCCGCCGCGAAGGGGACCCTAGGAGCTTTCTTT
TRBV7-2	.	14	.	TRBJ1-4	CASSFDSLNEKLFF	TGTGCCAGCAGCTTTGACAGCCTTAATGAAAAACTGTTTTTT
TRBV3-1/TRBV3-2	.	14	.	TRBJ2-7	CASSHRDGSYEQYF	TGTGCCAGCAGCCATCGGGACGGATCCTACGAGCAGTACTTC
TRBV27	.	13	.	TRBJ1-2	CASSFTGRGGYTF	TGTGCCAGCAGTTTTACGGGGCGGGGTGGCTACACCTTC
TRBV19	.	15	TRBD1	TRBJ1-1	CASTRQGTGGTEAFF	TGTGCCAGTACACGCCAGGGGACAGGGGGCACTGAAGCTTTCTTT
TRBV6-1	.	17	TRBD2	TRBJ2-2	CASSAGGSNRVNGELFF	TGTGCCAGCAGTGCGGGCGGGAGTAACCGGGTAAACGGGGAGCTGTTTTTT
TRBV27	.	14	.	TRBJ2-7	CASSPGQFYYEQYF	TGTGCCAGCAGTCCCGGACAGTTTTACTACGAGCAGTACTTC
TRBV7-2	.	15	.	TRBJ1-5	CASSLGREVRQPQHF	TGTGCCAGCAGCTTAGGCAGGGAAGTGCGTCAGCCCCAGCATTTT
TRBV3-1/TRBV3-2	.	18	TRBD2	TRBJ2-3	CASSQDLGLAEITDTQYF	TGTGCCAGCAGCCAAGATCTTGGGCTAGCGGAGATCACAGATACGCAGTATTTT
TRBV6-5	.	14	.	TRBJ1-1	CASSYRGLNTEAFF	TGTGCCAGCAGTTACAGGGGCCTGAACACTGAAGCTTTCTTT
TRBV18	.	13	.	TRBJ1-5	CASSHGGSQPQHF	TGTGCCAGCTCACATGGTGGGAGCCAGCCCCAGCATTTT
TRBV6-5	.	15	.	TRBJ1-4	CASRSLRDRNEKLFF	TGTGCCAGCAGGTCACTCAGGGATAGGAATGAAAAACTGTTTTTT
TRBV9	.	16	TRBD1	TRBJ2-1	CASSQVVGQGYNEQFF	TGTGCCAGCAGCCAAGTGGTGGGACAGGGCTACAATGAGCAGTTCTTC
TRBV15	.	12	TRBD2	TRBJ2-1	CATREGRDEQFF	TGTGCCACCCGGGAGGGTAGGGATGAGCAGTTCTTC
TRBV7-6	.	17	.	TRBJ1-1	CASSLALWEDSNTEAFF	TGTGCCAGCAGCTTAGCGCTGTGGGAGGACTCGAACACTGAAGCTTTCTTT
TRBV2	once	15	TRBD1	TRBJ2-7	CATLEPGQGTYEQYF	TGTGCCACCCTCGAACCGGGACAGGGCACCTACGAGCAGTACTTC
TRBV6-5	.	14	TRBD1	TRBJ1-3	CASTQGGSGNTIYF	TGTGCCAGCACCCAGGGGGGCTCTGGAAACACCATATATTTT
TRBV30	.	15	.	TRBJ2-3	CAWSPGQTSTDTQYF	TGTGCCTGGAGCCCAGGGCAGACTAGCACAGATACGCAGTATTTT
TRBV6-5	.	12	TRBD1	TRBJ2-7	CASLGQDYEQYF	TGTGCCAGCCTTGGACAGGACTACGAGCAGTACTTC
TRBV7-2	.	13	.	TRBJ1-4	CASRSGGYEKLFF	TGTGCCAGCAGATCGGGCGGTTATGAAAAACTGTTTTTT
TRBV9	.	11	TRBD1	TRBJ1-2	CASKQGTSYTF	TGTGCCAGCAAACAGGGGACAAGCTACACCTTC
TRBV28	once	14	TRBD1	TRBJ1-1	CASRGGQSNTEAFF	TGTGCGTCAAGGGGGGGACAGTCGAACACTGAAGCTTTCTTT
TRBV19	.	14	.	TRBJ1-2	CASSEIGTNYGYTF	TGTGCCAGTAGCGAGATAGGGACTAACTATGGCTACACCTTC
TRBV11-3	.	14	.	TRBJ2-3	CASSPTGGTDTQYF	TGTGCCAGCAGCCCAACTGGTGGCACAGATACGCAGTATTTT
TRBV19	.	11	.	TRBJ1-1	CASGWVAEAFF	TGTGCCAGTGGATGGGTCGCTGAAGCTTTCTTT
TRBV7-9	.	15	.	TRBJ2-7	CASSFVGSFSYEQYF	TGTGCCAGCAGCTTTGTGGGGTCTTTTTCCTACGAGCAGTACTTC
TRBV18	.	11	.	TRBJ1-6	CASSVGSPLHF	TGTGCCAGCTCTGTTGGTTCACCCCTCCACTTT
TRBV2	.	12	.	TRBJ2-1	CASRGSYNEQFF	TGTGCCAGCCGTGGATCGTACAATGAGCAGTTCTTC
TRBV7-2	.	14	TRBD1	TRBJ2-5	CASSFRQGAETQYF	TGTGCCAGCAGCTTCCGACAGGGGGCCGAGACCCAGTACTTC
TRBV7-9	.	14	.	TRBJ1-6	CASSLDPRNSPLHF	TGTGCCAGCAGCTTAGATCCCCGGAATTCACCCCTCCACTTT
TRBV19	few	13	TRBD1	TRBJ2-1	CASRGTATNEQFF	TGTGCCAGTAGGGGGACAGCCACCAATGAGCAGTTCTTC
TRBV5-1	.	16	.	TRBJ1-1	CASRRGSGSRHTEAFF	TGCGCCAGCAGAAGGGGTTCTGGGTCAAGACACACTGAAGCTTTCTTT
TRBV7-3	.	13	.	TRBJ1-5	CASSLGGDQPQHF	TGTGCCAGCAGCTTAGGAGGGGATCAGCCCCAGCATTTT
TRBV6-6	.	14	.	TRBJ2-7	CASSSVGGSYEQYF	TGTGCCAGCAGTTCTGTTGGGGGCTCCTACGAGCAGTACTTC
TRBV28	.	19	TRBD2	TRBJ2-1	CASSFPGIGRAGGNNEQFF	TGTGCCAGCAGTTTCCCGGGGATAGGGCGAGCGGGAGGGAACAATGAGCAGTTCTTC
TRBV5-4	.	13	.	TRBJ1-2	CASSSGHNYGYTF	TGTGCCAGCAGCTCCGGACACAACTATGGCTACACCTTC
TRBV7-2	.	16	TRBD1	TRBJ1-2	CASSLGRDSERYGYTF	TGTGCCAGCAGCTTAGGGAGGGACAGTGAGAGATATGGCTACACCTTC
TRBV24-1	.	12	TRBD1	TRBJ1-2	CAPRQGVDGYTF	TGTGCCCCACGGCAGGGGGTTGATGGCTACACCTTC
TRBV25-1	.	12	.	TRBJ1-2	CASSFPPYGYTF	TGTGCCAGCAGTTTCCCTCCCTATGGCTACACCTTC
TRBV27	.	13	.	TRBJ1-5	CASSSRGNQPQHF	TGTGCCAGCAGCTCCAGAGGCAATCAGCCCCAGCATTTT
TRBV27	.	13	.	TRBJ1-2	CASSPAQGGGYTF	TGTGCCAGCAGTCCAGCGCAGGGCGGCGGCTACACCTTC
TRBV5-5	.	17	.	TRBJ1-4	CASSLAAITTLNEKLFF	TGTGCCAGCAGCTTGGCCGCGATAACTACCCTTAATGAAAAACTGTTTTTT
TRBV27	.	14	TRBD1	TRBJ2-3	CASSADRGTDTQYF	TGTGCCAGCAGTGCCGACAGGGGCACAGATACGCAGTATTTT